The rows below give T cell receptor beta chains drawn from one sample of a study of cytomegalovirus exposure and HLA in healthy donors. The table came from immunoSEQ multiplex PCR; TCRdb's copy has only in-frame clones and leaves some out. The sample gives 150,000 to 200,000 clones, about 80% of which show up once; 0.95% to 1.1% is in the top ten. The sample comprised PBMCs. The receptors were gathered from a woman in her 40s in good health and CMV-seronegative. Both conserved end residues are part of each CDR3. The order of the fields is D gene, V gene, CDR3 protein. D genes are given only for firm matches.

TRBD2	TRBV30	CAWSLVGGSGELFF
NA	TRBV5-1	CASSPRQETDTQYF
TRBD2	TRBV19	CASSLAGREDTQYF
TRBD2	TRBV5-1	CASSYSGTSTDTQYF
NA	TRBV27	CASRETGLKPKNIQYF
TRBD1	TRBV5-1	CASSLGDRENEQYF
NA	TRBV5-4	CASSYNSNEQFF
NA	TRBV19	CASSIDFMATEAFF
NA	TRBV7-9	CASSPRTGAGELFF
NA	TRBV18	CASSPGGSWDSNYGYTF
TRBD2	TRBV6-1	CASSGTSGFQETQYF
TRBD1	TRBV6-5	CASSYSRQGGIDEQFF
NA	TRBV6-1	CASKPRRDSNQPQHF
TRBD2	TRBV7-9	CAISSGSNEQFF
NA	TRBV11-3	CASSLGRGQQYF
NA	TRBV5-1	CASSSFSSPGELFF
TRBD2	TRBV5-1	CASSPGLAGFDEQFF
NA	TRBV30	CAWSVGGADTQYF
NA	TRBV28	CASGLGQGKYF
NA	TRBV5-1	CASSAQGTLGDSGELFF
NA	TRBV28	CASSSTGNTDTQYF
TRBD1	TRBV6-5	CASSFGTGGYGYTF
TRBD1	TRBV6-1	CASSPDRATGELFF
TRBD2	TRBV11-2	CASRGLARDEQFF
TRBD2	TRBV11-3	CASSLGLTSGSVDEQYF
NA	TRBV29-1	CSVGRYSYNEQFF
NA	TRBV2	CTVTRVAHTDTQYF
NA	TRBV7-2	CASSQMAGPETQYF
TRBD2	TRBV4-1	CASSQEAAGGPSNEQFF
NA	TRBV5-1	CASSLRGGTNTGELFF
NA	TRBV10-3	CAISGAAKNTEAFF
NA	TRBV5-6	CASSPTRTDEQYF
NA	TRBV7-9	CASSFNLGEYNEQFF
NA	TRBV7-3	CASSSKTGTYTEAFF
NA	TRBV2	CASGRRELAYNEQFF
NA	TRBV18	CASMRGGNEKLFF
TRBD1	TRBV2	CASSSTGGDSGYTF
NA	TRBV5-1	CASSSQGSGANVLTF
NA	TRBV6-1	CASPLEGRGGELFF
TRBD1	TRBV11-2	CASSSGQMNTEAFF
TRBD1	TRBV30	CAWKQGAQLTEAFF
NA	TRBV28	CASSGGGRSETQYF
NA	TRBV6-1	CASSENYREYQPQHF
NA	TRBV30	CAWAGNSGANVLTF
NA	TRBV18	CASSRGENYGYTF